This T cell receptor beta chain came from a study of cytomegalovirus exposure and HLA in healthy donors (TCRdb year 2017). For context, the study as a whole: According to an earlier analysis of 587 of the donors, 150 million to 200 million T cells yielded over 100 million unique TCR beta sequences and around 280 Gb of sequence data. To decide whether each TCR beta V gene segment behaved as functional or pseudogenic, an earlier analysis of approximately 590 of the donors relied on high-throughput TCR beta sequencing. High-throughput TCR immunosequencing, statistical association of individual TCRs with disease status, and machine learning were combined to predict cytomegalovirus infection status. Every repertoire in the discovery cohort had been generated on one and the same sequencing platform. The study aimed to test whether cataloging public T cell receptors could reveal signatures of past pathogen exposure. Along with the roughly 710-subject first cohort, a separate validation cohort of over 90 different subjects was used. Roughly 5 DR-DQ haplotypes were handled as single units for association and clustering because linkage in the cohort was strong. The T cell repertoires of some 700 subjects were profiled by immunosequencing and related to cytomegalovirus serostatus. In the later analysis, no new phenotypic data were used to find candidate immune exposures; instead, reliance was placed on TCR beta sequences and their occurrence across donors. Donor age, sex, ethnicity and CMV serostatus were collected together with the repertoire data. Genome-wide SNP genotypes for about 60% of the roughly 700 donors were used in a later genetic analysis, which treated that subset as a discovery cohort. Among some 400 genotyped donors of the cohort, an average of about 220,000 unique TCR beta nucleotide sequences was sequenced per donor, of which roughly 17% were non-productive. HLA typing covered class I and class II loci at four-digit resolution. A later analysis re-examined previously published TCR beta repertoires from just over 650 donors and added high-resolution HLA genotyping to investigate patterns of TCR occurrence. Typing coverage differed by locus: A, B, C, DRB1 and DQB1 were typed in roughly 620-630 donors, DQA1 in about 500, DPA1 in some 600, and DPB1 in 450 to 490. Of the 350 to 400 genotyped donors, over 70% fell in the genetic ancestry cluster associated with self-reported Caucasian donors. An early release that covered approximately 600 HLA-typed donors contained 300 to 350 gigabases of sequencing data and 75 million to 100 million unique TCR sequences. Broader findings and caveats from the paper: Three of the identified cytomegalovirus-associated TCR beta chains were confirmed in vitro to be specific for cytomegalovirus antigens. At a false discovery rate of 0.05, a later analysis linked about 16,000 TCR beta sequences to specific HLA alleles. In a later analysis, most CMV-associated TCR beta chains were found to appear HLA-restricted, with HLA associations seemingly driven largely by CMV exposure. Immune exposure information for the cohort was limited to CMV serostatus. In the study, 150 to 200 TCR beta chains were listed as associated with cytomegalovirus. Because the 87-base-pair reads could not distinguish some IMGT-functional V segments, including TRBV6-2 and TRBV6-3, those segments were excluded. Only TCR beta chains were sequenced in this cohort, and the absence of alpha or paired-chain data limited detectable features. A later genetic analysis reported fewer N-insertions in productive TCRs among donors in an Asian-associated ancestry cluster than the roughly 620-donor mean. Several of the top co-occurrence clusters appeared to be linked to parvovirus B19, influenza, CMV and Epstein-Barr virus, according to a later analysis. A later genetic analysis associated a missense DCLRE1C variant with V-gene and J-gene trimming of TCR beta chains, and an independent cohort replicated the association. The classifier was reported to diagnose cytomegalovirus status with high specificity and sensitivity in both the original cohort and the validation cohort. According to a later analysis, TCR association rates differed among HLA loci, with DRB1 alleles showing the most associated TCRs and HLA-C alleles showing the fewest. Across donors, most TCR sequences were observed very rarely, whereas some public TCRs were present in many individuals. A group of highly shared sequence variants was considered likely to be a technical artifact of the sequencing pipeline. According to the authors, the approach could potentially be generalized to other disease states and immunological phenotypes. The earlier analysis of approximately 590 of the donors excluded roughly 16 rarely observed V segments, including chromosome 9 orphons, because counts were too low. Strong co-occurrence of HLA alleles, especially DR and DQ, made assigning TCR associations to individual alleles difficult. In an earlier analysis of around 500 of the donors, most TCR beta V segments appeared in productive rearrangements about 87% or about 30% of the time, broadly matching IMGT annotations. A later analysis found that HLA-associated TCR beta chains were more clonally expanded and had lower generation probabilities than equally common non-associated chains. Because some donors lacked HLA typing at each locus, the association tests relied only on the typed subset. Sequencing depth was assumed to be roughly uniform across donors in the presence/absence analyses, though that assumption may not hold. Correlated functional status among segregating V segments might reflect linkage disequilibrium, but an unknown experimental factor could not be ruled out. A further reported finding was that TCR beta sequences accurately predicted the HLA-A and HLA-B alleles for most subjects in the first cohort.

The germline V and J ends show losses of 8 bases and 5 bases respectively, and no gene match explains 6 bases of the junction. The CDR3 goes from the cysteine to the phenylalanine over 13 residues. The DNA shown is the 39-base CDR3, in frame from base 1. Looking up the germline V gene yields CDR1 KGHSH and CDR2 LQKENI. Library construction relied on the immunoSEQ multiplex PCR assay. For the multiplex PCR, a mixture combining 60 forward primers for TCR Vbeta segments and 13 reverse primers for TCR Jbeta segments was used. A multiplex PCR assay on genomic DNA amplified the CDR3 region of rearranged TCR beta genes. The Illumina HiSeq System was used to sequence the amplified TCR beta libraries as 87-base-pair reads. For the original study's pipeline: A later analysis counted about 80 million unique TCR beta chains across the 670 or so repertoires, and around 9.9 million of these chains were shared by at least two donors. Raw reads were error-corrected and collapsed into unique sequences with a nearest-neighbor algorithm that merged closely related sequences to remove PCR and sequencing errors. V, D and J gene segments were assigned by aligning CDR3 sequences to IMGT reference sequences. Each retained sequence needed at least a six-nucleotide match to both a V gene segment and a J gene segment. Rearrangements were classified as productive when the CDR3 lacked stop codons and remained in frame with V and J, and all other rearrangements were classified as non-productive. CDR3 was defined according to IMGT convention as the region running from the second conserved V-encoded cysteine to the conserved J-encoded phenylalanine. The earlier analysis of approximately 500 of the donors excluded sequences that lacked an unambiguous match to a single V gene segment. An earlier analysis of 587 of the donors classified V segments as functional when productive rearrangements were above 56.7% and as segregating when the standard deviation between donors was above 5%. A statistical classification framework was built to diagnose cytomegalovirus status from the catalog of TCR beta chain sequences. In a later analysis, V and J genes were assigned by comparing TCR nucleotide sequences against IMGT/GENE-DB human TR gene sequences. A later analysis assigned CDR3 sequences and most-parsimonious VDJ recombination scenarios with the TCRdist pipeline. A later analysis defined each TCR beta chain by its CDR3 amino acid sequence plus V-gene family, and excluded reads lacking a unique V-gene family. To address suspected cross-contamination and a sequencing artifact, a later analysis removed around 590 highly shared, low-generation-probability nucleotide sequences. For each public chain, a later analysis derived a clonal expansion index from normalized ranks of inferred template counts within each repertoire. Generation probabilities in a later analysis came from a VDJ recombination model fitted to out-of-frame rearrangements, and those results were checked against IGoR. In a later analysis, TCR-TCR, TCR-HLA and TCR-CMV co-occurrence was scored with hypergeometric tests, and a repertoire-size bias correction was applied to TCR pairs. False discovery rates were estimated in a later analysis by permuting HLA or CMV assignments 20 times. In a later analysis, co-occurring TCRs were grouped with DBSCAN, and TCRdist sequence similarity was added when clustering was performed within HLA-allele-positive subsets. For co-occurrence clustering, repertoires with fewer than 30,000 or more than 120,000 public chains were excluded, along with roughly five repertoires with anomalous nucleotide sharing. This immuneACCESS table, as held by TCRdb, lists in-frame sequences with V and J called but not all clones. Of the missing ones, under half trace to an unresolved V gene in checked studies; the others have no known cause. D and trimming come from the DNA, and the V and J calls and clone size come from that table. Present in this sample are 87,000 or so clones, 64% of which were seen just once. The top ten clonotypes cover 3.2% of the sample.

The cohort was made up of roughly 670 healthy bone marrow donors. Cohort members were all nominally healthy when sampled, although unrecorded immune exposures were likely present. The donor was CMV seronegative and belonged to the group of 320 or so seronegative cohort members. Every donor gave a peripheral blood sample, and the peripheral blood mononuclear cells from that sample were used for TCR beta sequencing. The Qiagen DNeasy Blood Extraction Kit was used to extract genomic DNA from the blood cell samples. Worth noting for this clone: This receptor's antigen is unknown. One base away there is no much larger clone; base qualities are not given.

Recombination connected TRBV18 to TRBJ2-1; 7 of the junction bases match TRBD2. This clonotype originated in a man aged 60-69 years in good health and CMV-seronegative. Sequenced material: PBMCs. CDR3 reads: CASTAGPNNEQFF. The sequence in DNA is TGTGCCAGCACAGCGGGGCCGAACAATGAGCAGTTCTTC.